A single sample gave rise to the 22 T cell receptor beta chains below, sequenced in a study of cytomegalovirus exposure and HLA in healthy donors (TCRdb year 2017). Receptor amplification or capture employed the immunoSEQ multiplex PCR assay. For the multiplex PCR, a mixture combining 60 forward primers for TCR Vbeta segments and 13 reverse primers for TCR Jbeta segments was used. TCRdb took this table from immuneACCESS and kept in-frame rearrangements with V and J called. Such tables lack part of the clones; where checked against another copy, unresolved V genes explain under half of the gap, and the rest is unexplained. Present in this sample are approximately 170,000 clones, 82% of which were seen just once. The ten largest clones add up to approximately 1.6% of the sample. Sequencing was done on a sample of PBMCs. The receptors shown here come from a male donor in good health and CMV-seronegative.

CDR3 loop: CASRTGTVEGYTF. The CDR3 nucleotides are TGTGCCAGCAGAACCGGGACAGTCGAGGGCTACACCTTC. The chain is built from TRBV6-1 and TRBJ1-2, with TRBD1 matching over 7 bases. Trimming removed 6 bases from V and 8 bases from J; junction bases left unmatched: 9. Germline assignment: CDR1 MNHNS and CDR2 SASEGT. The CDR3 extends over 13 amino acids.

The chain recombines TRBV6-4 with TRBJ2-1; D not resolved. CDR3 length: 13 residues. V lost 0 bases, J lost 7 bases, and 7 bases lay in between. Looked up from germline, CDR1 is MRHNA and CDR2 is SNTAGT. The CDR3 nucleotides read TGTGCCAGCAGTGACTCAGAGAGAAATGAGCAGTTCTTC. Encoded protein: CASSDSERNEQFF.

The rearrangement uses TRBV4-2 and TRBJ1-2; 8 nucleotides match TRBD1. This CDR3 comprises 16 residues. The germline V gene encodes CDR1 LGHNA and CDR2 YNFKEQ. The trim removed 3 bases at V and 3 bases at J, leaving 9 bases unmatched. CDR3 bases: TGTGCCAGCAGCCAGGATCATACAGGGGGAGACTATGGCTACACCTTC. It encodes CASSQDHTGGDYGYTF.

The chain employs TRBV14 and TRBJ2-1; 8 bases are shared with TRBD1. Germline CDR1 SGHDN, CDR2 FVKESK. The V gene end was trimmed by 4 bases and the J gene end by 7 bases; junction bases not matched to a gene: 3. The CDR3 is 13 amino acids. The CDR3 DNA sequence: TGTGCCAGCAGCCTTAACAGGGGGAATGAGCAGTTCTTC. Amino acids: CASSLNRGNEQFF.

This CDR3 is CATERSRGSGELFF. The CDR3 DNA reads as TGTGCCACCGAGAGAAGCCGGGGTTCCGGGGAGCTGTTTTTT. This sequence joins TRBV6-1 and TRBJ2-2; weak D call: TRBD2 (5 bases). Trimming pared 10 bases from V and 6 bases from J, leaving 18 bases between. This CDR3 region has 14 residues. Germline V gene lookup returns CDR1 MNHNS and CDR2 SASEGT.

The chain joins TRBV7-9 to TRBJ1-2; maybe TRBD1 (5 bases). The CDR3 covers 16 residues. Deletions cut 5 bases from V and 0 bases from J, with 16 bases between. In germline, CDR1 is SEHNR, CDR2 FQNEAQ (reference sequence). The CDR3 reads CASSLPRQSSNYGYTF. The CDR3 nucleotides are TGTGCCAGCAGCCTACCCCGACAGAGCTCTAACTATGGCTACACCTTC.

This chain links TRBV5-4 with TRBJ2-7; no clear D. V lost 4 bases to trimming and J lost 5 bases, with 13 bases between them. Germline V gene data show CDR1 as SGHNT and CDR2 as YYREEE (reference sequence). The CDR3 totals 13 residues. The CDR3 region has the DNA TGTGCCAGCAGCCTCCAGAACAAAAACGAGCAGTACTTC. Translated, it gives CASSLQNKNEQYF.

This chain uses TRBV5-1 with TRBJ2-5; D possibly corresponds to TRBD2 (6 bases). With 0 bases removed from V and 5 bases from J, the gap between germline ends came to 11 bases. The germline V gene encodes CDR1 SGHRS and CDR2 YFSETQ. The CDR3 length is 14 residues. The chain's CDR3 is CASSLGGAFETQYF. The CDR3, as DNA: TGCGCCAGCAGCTTGGGCGGGGCCTTCGAGACCCAGTACTTC. The full variable domain, its missing parts supplied by reference TRBV5-1 and TRBJ2-5, is KAGVTQTPRYLIKTRGQQVTLSCSPISGHRSVSWYQQTPGQGLQFLFEYFSETQRNKGNFPGRFSGRQFSNSRSEMNVSTLELGDSALYLCASSLGGAFETQYFGPGTRLLVL.

V is TRBV29-1 and J is TRBJ2-2; TRBD1 matches at 8 bases. CDR1 and CDR2 (germline): SQVTM, ANQGSEA. The CDR3 has 13 residues. With V trimmed by 7 bases and J by 7 bases, 8 bases remained unmatched. Here the CDR3 reads CSAGQGAGGELFF. The DNA of the CDR3 is TGCAGCGCCGGGCAGGGGGCTGGCGGGGAGCTGTTTTTT.

The chain has TRBV7-2 and TRBJ2-7, with 7 bases identical to TRBD1. CDR3 length: 14 residues. Germline values: CDR1 SGHTA, CDR2 FQGNSA. With V trimmed by 5 bases and J by 2 bases, 6 bases remained unmatched. DNA of the CDR3: TGTGCCAGCAGCACCAGGACAGGAACCTACGAGCAGTACTTC. Its protein is CASSTRTGTYEQYF.

V and J are TRBV6-5 and TRBJ2-1, with a tentative D call TRBD2 (5 bases). The V and J ends lost 6 bases and 6 bases respectively, with 12 bases between them. The CDR3 sequence is 13 residues long. In germline, CDR1 is MNHEY, CDR2 SVGAGI. The CDR3 sequence is CASRRDGINEQFF. For the CDR3, the DNA is TGTGCCAGCAGACGAGACGGGATCAATGAGCAGTTCTTC.

As DNA, the CDR3 is TGTGCCAGCAGTTTATCAGGGGTTACCCTAACAGCTTTCTTT. Its protein is CASSLSGVTLTAFF. The chain uses TRBV27 and TRBJ1-1, with D possibly matching TRBD1 (5 bases). V lost 0 bases, J lost 10 bases, and 15 bases lay in between. The germline CDR1 and CDR2 sequences are MNHEY and SMNVEV (reference sequence). This CDR3 has 14 amino acids.

This chain links TRBV19 with TRBJ2-7; 7 bases line up with TRBD2. CDR1 and CDR2 from the germline V gene are LNHDA and SQIVND (reference sequence). The V and J ends lost 3 bases and 1 base, in that order; junction bases with no gene match: 6. CDR3 length equals 15 residues. This CDR3 is CASSMVAGSSYEQYF. The CDR3 DNA reads as TGTGCCAGTAGTATGGTAGCGGGCTCTTCCTACGAGCAGTACTTC. The whole variable domain, filled in from reference TRBV19 and TRBJ2-7, reads DGGITQSPKYLFRKEGQNVTLSCEQNLNHDAMYWYRQDPGQGLRLIYYSQIVNDFQKGDIAEGYSVSREKKESFPLTVTSAQKNPTAFYLCASSMVAGSSYEQYFGPGTRLTVT.

The CDR3 sequence: CAIRRDLNEQFF. In DNA form, the CDR3 reads TGTGCCATCAGGCGGGACCTCAATGAGCAGTTCTTC. This chain uses TRBV10-3 with TRBJ2-1, with D possibly TRBD2 on 6 matching bases. Trimming removed 6 bases at V and 6 bases at J, with 9 bases between. The CDR3 is 12 amino acids. Germline CDR1 is ENHRY and CDR2 is SYGVKD.

The chain has TRBV14 and TRBJ1-6, with D perhaps TRBD1 (6 bases). The CDR3 runs to 15 residues. V was cut by 5 bases and J by 7 bases, with 15 bases left in between. From germline, CDR1 is SGHDN and CDR2 FVKESK. The CDR3 coding sequence is TGTGCCAGCAGCTCACAGGGTGGCAACAATTCACCCCTCCACTTT. Its protein product is CASSSQGGNNSPLHF.

This chain uses TRBV6-5 with TRBJ1-1, with D possibly matching TRBD1 (5 bases). V was clipped by 4 bases and J by 1 base, with 16 bases between them. From germline, CDR1 is MNHEY and CDR2 SVGAGI. This CDR3 contains 16 residues. The CDR3 DNA reads TGTGCCAGCAGTTCAGAGATAGGGGTAACGAACACTGAAGCTTTCTTT. This gives the protein CASSSEIGVTNTEAFF.

As for this clone: One end of the junction is discordant with germline, which a read error may explain. The chain is built from TRBV7-9 and TRBJ2-3; weak D call: TRBD1 (7 bases). The germline V gene has CDR1 SEHNR and CDR2 FQNEAQ (reference sequence). The CDR3 is 15 amino acids. In nucleotides, the CDR3 is TGTTCCAGCAGCCGCGGGACAGTTAACACAGATACGCAGTATTTT. This gives the protein CSSSRGTVNTDTQYF.

This rearrangement joins TRBV6-4 to TRBJ1-2; 8 bases are a match to TRBD1. Germline lookup yields CDR1 MRHNA and CDR2 SNTAGT. V was pared by 3 bases and J by 4 bases, with 4 bases of the junction left unmatched. CDR3 size: 14 residues. The CDR3 region has the DNA TGTGCCAGCAGTGAAGTCCAGGGGGCCTATGGCTACACCTTC. It specifies CASSEVQGAYGYTF.

The chain combines TRBV4-1 with TRBJ2-7; 7 bases line up with TRBD1. The CDR3 is 14 residues long. J gave up 3 bases and V 4 bases, and 6 bases lay outside the gene matches. CDR1 is MGHRA and CDR2 is YSYEKL in the germline V gene. DNA for the CDR3: TGCGCCAGCAGCCCCAACAGGGGACACTACGAGCAGTACTTC. Encoded protein: CASSPNRGHYEQYF.

This clone has a single count. This chain joins TRBV18 and TRBJ2-1; D call uncertain. With 6 bases removed from V and 5 bases from J, the gap between germline ends came to 8 bases. The V gene's germline CDR1 is KGHSH and CDR2 LQKENI. The CDR3 loop spans 12 amino acids. The CDR3 bases are TGTGCCAGCTCGGCTCTTGACAATGAGCAGTTCTTC. This encodes CASSALDNEQFF.

The rearrangement uses TRBV28 and TRBJ2-5, with D tentatively TRBD1 (8 bases). Germline V lookup: CDR1 MDHEN, CDR2 SYDVKM. V gave up 11 bases and J gave up 5 bases, with 15 bases separating them. The CDR3 totals 12 residues. CDR3 region: CAVQGGEETQYF. CDR3 DNA: TGTGCCGTACAGGGGGGGGAGGAGACCCAGTACTTC.

The CDR3 region has the DNA TGCGCCAGCAGCCCGGTTGGGGGGTACACTGAAGCTTTCTTT. Its protein product is CASSPVGGYTEAFF. The chain carries TRBV5-1 and TRBJ1-1, with D possibly TRBD1 on 5 matching bases. The CDR3 totals 14 residues. The V end was cut by 4 bases, the J end by 3 bases, with 13 bases between. From germline, CDR1 is SGHRS and CDR2 YFSETQ.